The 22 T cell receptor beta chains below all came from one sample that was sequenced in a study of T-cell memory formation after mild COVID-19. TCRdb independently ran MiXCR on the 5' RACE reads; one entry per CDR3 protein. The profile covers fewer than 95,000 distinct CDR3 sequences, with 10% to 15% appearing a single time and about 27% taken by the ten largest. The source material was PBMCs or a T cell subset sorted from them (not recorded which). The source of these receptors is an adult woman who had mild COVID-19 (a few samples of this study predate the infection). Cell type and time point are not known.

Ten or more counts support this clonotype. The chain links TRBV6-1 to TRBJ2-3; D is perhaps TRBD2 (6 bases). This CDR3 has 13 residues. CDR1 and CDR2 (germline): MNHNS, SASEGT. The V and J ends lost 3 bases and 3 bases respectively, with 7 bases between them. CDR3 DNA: TGTGCCAGCAGTGAGGGGAGGACAGATACGCAGTATTTT. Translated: CASSEGRTDTQYF.

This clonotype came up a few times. In DNA, the CDR3 is TGCAGTGCTAGAGATCGGCAGGGGAACTACAATGAGCAGTTCTTC. This codes for CSARDRQGNYNEQFF. This chain connects TRBV20-1 to TRBJ2-1; D is perhaps TRBD1 (6 bases). The CDR3 length is 15 residues. Looked up from germline, CDR1 is DFQATT and CDR2 is SNEGSKA (reference sequence). V was cut by 0 bases and J by 3 bases, with 12 bases left in between.

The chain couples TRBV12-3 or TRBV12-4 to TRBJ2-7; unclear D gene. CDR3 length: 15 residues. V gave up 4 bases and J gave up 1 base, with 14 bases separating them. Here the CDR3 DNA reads TGTGCCAGCAGTTCTCACCTACCTTCGTCCTACGAGCAGTACTTC. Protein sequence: CASSSHLPSSYEQYF.

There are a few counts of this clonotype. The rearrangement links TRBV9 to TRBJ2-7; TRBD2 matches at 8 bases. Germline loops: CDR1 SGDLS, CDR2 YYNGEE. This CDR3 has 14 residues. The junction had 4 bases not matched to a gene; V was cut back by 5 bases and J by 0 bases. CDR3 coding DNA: TGTGCCAGCAGTGACGGGGGGGACTCCTACGAGCAGTACTTC. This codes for CASSDGGDSYEQYF.

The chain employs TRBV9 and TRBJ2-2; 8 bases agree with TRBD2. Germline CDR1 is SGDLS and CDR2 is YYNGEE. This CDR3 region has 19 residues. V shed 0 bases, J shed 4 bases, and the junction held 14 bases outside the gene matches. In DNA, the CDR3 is TGTGCCAGCAGCGTAGACATGGGAGGCGGGGGGTTACGCACCGGGGAGCTGTTTTTT. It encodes CASSVDMGGGGLRTGELFF.

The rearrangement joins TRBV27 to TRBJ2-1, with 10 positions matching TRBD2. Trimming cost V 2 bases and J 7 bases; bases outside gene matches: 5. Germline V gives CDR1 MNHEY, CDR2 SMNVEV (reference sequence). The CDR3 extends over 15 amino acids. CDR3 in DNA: TGTGCCAGCAGTTTAGGTCCTAGCGGGAGAAATGAGCAGTTCTTC. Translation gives CASSLGPSGRNEQFF.

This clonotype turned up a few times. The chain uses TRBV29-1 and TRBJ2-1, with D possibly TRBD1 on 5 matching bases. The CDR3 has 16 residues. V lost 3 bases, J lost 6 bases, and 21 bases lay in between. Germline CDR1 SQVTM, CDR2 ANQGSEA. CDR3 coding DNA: TGCAGCGTTGATTTAGTTGAGACAGCGTTTCCCAATGAGCAGTTCTTC. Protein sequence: CSVDLVETAFPNEQFF.

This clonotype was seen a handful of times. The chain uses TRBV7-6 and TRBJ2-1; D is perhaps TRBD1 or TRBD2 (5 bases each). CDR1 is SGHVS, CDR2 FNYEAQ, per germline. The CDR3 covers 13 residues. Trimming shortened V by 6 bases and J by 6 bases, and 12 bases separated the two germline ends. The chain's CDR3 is CASSSTRGNEQFF. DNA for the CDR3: TGTGCCAGCAGTTCCACGAGGGGCAATGAGCAGTTCTTC.

The CDR3 loop is CSVGLHEQFF. The DNA for the CDR3 is TGCAGCGTGGGACTTCATGAGCAGTTCTTC. The chain combines TRBV29-1 with TRBJ2-1, with a weak D call TRBD2 (6 bases). CDR1 and CDR2 from the germline V gene are SQVTM and ANQGSEA. CDR3 length equals 10 residues. V lost 6 bases, J lost 8 bases, and 8 bases lay in between.

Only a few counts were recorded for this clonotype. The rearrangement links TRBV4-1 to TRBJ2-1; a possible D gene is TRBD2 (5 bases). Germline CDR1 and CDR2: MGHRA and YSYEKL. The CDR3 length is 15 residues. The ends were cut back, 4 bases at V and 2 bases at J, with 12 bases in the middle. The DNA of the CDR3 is TGCGCCAGCAGCCTATACACGGGGACCTACAATGAGCAGTTCTTC. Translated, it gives CASSLYTGTYNEQFF.

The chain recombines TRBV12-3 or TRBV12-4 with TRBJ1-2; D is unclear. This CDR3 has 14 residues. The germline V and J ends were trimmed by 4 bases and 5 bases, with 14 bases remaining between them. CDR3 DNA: TGTGCCAGCAGTTGGCAAGGTTCTGGATATGGCTACACCTTC. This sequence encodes CASSWQGSGYGYTF.

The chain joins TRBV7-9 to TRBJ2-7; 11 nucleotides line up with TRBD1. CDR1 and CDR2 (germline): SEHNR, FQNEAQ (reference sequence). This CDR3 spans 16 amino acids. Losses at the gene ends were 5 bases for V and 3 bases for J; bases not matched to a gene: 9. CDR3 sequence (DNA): TGTGCCAGCAGCCCTGCCCCGGGACAGGGGGACTACGAGCAGTACTTC. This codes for CASSPAPGQGDYEQYF.

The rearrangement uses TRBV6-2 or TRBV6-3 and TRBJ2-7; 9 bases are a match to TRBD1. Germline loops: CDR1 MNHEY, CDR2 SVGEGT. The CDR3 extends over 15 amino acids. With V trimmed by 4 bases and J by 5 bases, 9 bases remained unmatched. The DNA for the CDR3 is TGTGCCAGCAGTTTACTAACAGGGGGCAACGACGAGCAGTACTTC. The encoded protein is CASSLLTGGNDEQYF.

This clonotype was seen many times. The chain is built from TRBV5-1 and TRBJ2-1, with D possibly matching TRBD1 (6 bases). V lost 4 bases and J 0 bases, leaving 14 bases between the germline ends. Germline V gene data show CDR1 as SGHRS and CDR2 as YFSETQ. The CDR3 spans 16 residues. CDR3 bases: TGCGCCAGCAGCCCGTCGGGACACCGCTCCTACAATGAGCAGTTCTTC. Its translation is CASSPSGHRSYNEQFF.

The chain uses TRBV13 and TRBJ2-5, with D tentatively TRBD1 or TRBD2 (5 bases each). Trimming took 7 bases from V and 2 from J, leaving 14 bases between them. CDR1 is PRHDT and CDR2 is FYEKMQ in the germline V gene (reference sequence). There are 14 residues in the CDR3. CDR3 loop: CASIQGGLQETQYF. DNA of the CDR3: TGTGCCAGCATCCAGGGCGGGTTACAAGAGACCCAGTACTTC.

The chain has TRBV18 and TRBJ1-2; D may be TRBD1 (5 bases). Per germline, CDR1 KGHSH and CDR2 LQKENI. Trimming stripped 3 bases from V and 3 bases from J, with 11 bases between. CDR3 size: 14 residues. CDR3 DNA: TGTGCCAGCTCACCTACGCGAGGGGACTATGGCTACACCTTC. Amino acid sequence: CASSPTRGDYGYTF. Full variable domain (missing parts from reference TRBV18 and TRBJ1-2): NAGVMQNPRHLVRRRGQEARLRCSPMKGHSHVYWYRQLPEEGLKFMVYLQKENIIDESGMPKERFSAEFPKEGPSILRIQQVVRGDSAAYFCASSPTRGDYGYTFGSGTRLTVV.

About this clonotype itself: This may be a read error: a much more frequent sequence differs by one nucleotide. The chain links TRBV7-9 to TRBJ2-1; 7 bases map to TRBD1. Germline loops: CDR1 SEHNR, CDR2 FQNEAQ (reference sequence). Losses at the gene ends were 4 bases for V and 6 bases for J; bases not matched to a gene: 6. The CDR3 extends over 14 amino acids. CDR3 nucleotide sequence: TGTGCCAGCAGCTCTCTGGACAGGACCAATGAGCAGTTCTTC. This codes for CASSSLDRTNEQFF.

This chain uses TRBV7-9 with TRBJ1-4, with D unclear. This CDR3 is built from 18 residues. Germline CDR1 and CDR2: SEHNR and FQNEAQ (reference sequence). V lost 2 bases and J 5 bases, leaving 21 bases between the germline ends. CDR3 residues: CASSLPPGPESPNEKLFF. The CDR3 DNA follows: TGTGCCAGCAGCTTACCGCCCGGCCCGGAATCGCCGAATGAAAAACTGTTTTTT. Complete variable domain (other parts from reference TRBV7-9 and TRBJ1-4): DTGVSQNPRHKITKRGQNVTFRCDPISEHNRLYWYRQTLGQGPEFLTYFQNEAQLEKSRLLSDRFSAERPKGSFSTLEIQRTEQGDSAMYLCASSLPPGPESPNEKLFFGSGTQLSVL.

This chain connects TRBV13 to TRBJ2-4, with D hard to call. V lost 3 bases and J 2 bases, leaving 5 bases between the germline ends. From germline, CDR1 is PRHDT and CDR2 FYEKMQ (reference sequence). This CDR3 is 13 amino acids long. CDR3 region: CASSFSSKNIQYF. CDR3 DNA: TGTGCCAGCAGCTTCTCTTCCAAAAACATTCAGTACTTC.

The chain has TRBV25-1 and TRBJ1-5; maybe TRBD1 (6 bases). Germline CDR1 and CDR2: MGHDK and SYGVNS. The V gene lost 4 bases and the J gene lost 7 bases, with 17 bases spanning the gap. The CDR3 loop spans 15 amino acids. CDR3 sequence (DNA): TGTGCCAGCAGTGGAGGGGGGCAGGGCGGGCAGCCCCAGCATTTT. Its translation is CASSGGGQGGQPQHF.

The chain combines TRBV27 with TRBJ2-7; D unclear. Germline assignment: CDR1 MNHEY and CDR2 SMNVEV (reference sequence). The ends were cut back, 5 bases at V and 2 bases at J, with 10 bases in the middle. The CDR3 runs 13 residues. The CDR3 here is CASSPSTTYEQYF. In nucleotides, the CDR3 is TGTGCCAGCAGTCCCTCGACAACCTACGAGCAGTACTTC.

CDR3 coding DNA: TGCGCCAGCAGCTTAAGCGGTGACAGGCCCTATGGCTACACCTTC. Its protein is CASSLSGDRPYGYTF. The chain uses TRBV5-1 and TRBJ1-2, with D maybe TRBD1 (6 bases). The CDR3 runs to 15 residues. V was clipped by 2 bases and J by 4 bases, with 15 bases between them. Germline values: CDR1 SGHRS, CDR2 YFSETQ. Variable domain in full (rest from reference TRBV5-1 and TRBJ1-2): KAGVTQTPRYLIKTRGQQVTLSCSPISGHRSVSWYQQTPGQGLQFLFEYFSETQRNKGNFPGRFSGRQFSNSRSEMNVSTLELGDSALYLCASSLSGDRPYGYTFGSGTRLTVV.